The sequence of this TCR beta chain was determined in a study of identical twins. TCRdb independently ran MiXCR on the 5' RACE reads; one entry per CDR3 protein. There are approximately 700,000 distinct CDR3 sequences in the sample; 15% to 20% occur only once, and around 13% lies in the top ten. Study-level points and caveats: It was possible that invariant MAIT and iNKT cells partly confounded the zero-insertion analyses.

This clonotype was observed at least ten times. Its antigen is not identified. The CDR3 contains 14 residues. V shed 5 bases and J 7 bases; nucleotides not matched to a gene: 11. These data also formed part of another study, on T cells expressing NK-cell markers. As reported in that work: Eight donors were sequenced, of whom seven were HCMV-seropositive, while the remaining one was HCMV-seronegative. The contribution of dominant NKG2C+ clonotypes to CD8+ T cells in about 6 donors was about 1.0-7.0%. Where several donors were concerned, these clonotypes also led the CD3+CD56-NKG2C+ fraction.

Sequenced sample: PBMCs. This TCR came from a young woman in good health. The rearrangement joins TRBV12-3 or TRBV12-4 to TRBJ2-7, with 7 bases aligning to TRBD2. CDR3 nucleotide sequence: TGTGCCAGCAGTCCCGGACTAGATTTTTATGAGCAGTACTTC. Translating gives CASSPGLDFYEQYF.